The T cell receptor beta chain described here comes from a study of shared clonotypes between healthy human individuals. Assay: immunoSEQ multiplex PCR; the TCRdb copy retains only in-frame clones and omits some. Of 1.6 million or so clones listed, approximately 97% were seen once; the top ten hold approximately 1.2%. CDR1 is SGHNT and CDR2 is YYREEE in the germline V gene (reference sequence). V gave up 4 bases and J gave up 0 bases; unmatched junction bases: 6. CDR3 length: 15 amino acids. All the donors were Caucasian adults who lived in Nashville, Tennessee. What was sequenced was naive CD4+ T cells sorted from blood. Subset here: CD45RA+ positively selected. This sequence originates from a man under 40 in good health. This rearrangement joins TRBV5-4 to TRBJ2-7, with 8 bases aligning to TRBD1. For the CDR3, the DNA is TGTGCCAGCAGCCCCAGACAGGGGATCTCCTACGAGCAGTACTTC. Translated: CASSPRQGISYEQYF.